What follows describes a single TCR beta chain. What antigen it recognizes has not been identified. This sample was included in a study of cytomegalovirus exposure and HLA in healthy donors (dated 2017 in TCRdb). Regarding the research as a whole: In an earlier analysis of 587 of the donors, 276 Gb of sequence data and 117 million unique TCR beta sequences from 180 million or so T cells were reported. Typing coverage differed by locus: A, B, C, DRB1 and DQB1 were typed in roughly 629-640 donors, DQA1 in about 550, DPA1 in over 600, and DPB1 in roughly 450. All discovery cohort repertoires had been generated on a single sequencing platform. An earlier analysis of some 500 of the donors used high-throughput TCR beta sequencing to judge whether each TCR beta V gene segment behaved as functional or pseudogenic. In the later analysis, no new phenotypic data were used to find candidate immune exposures; instead, reliance was placed on TCR beta sequences and their occurrence across donors. Four or five DR-DQ haplotypes were treated as single units for association and clustering because of strong linkage in the cohort. Along with the approximately 670-subject first cohort, a separate validation cohort of some 130 different subjects was used. Among about 370 genotyped donors of the cohort, an average of approximately 240,000 unique TCR beta nucleotide sequences was sequenced per donor, of which roughly 17% were non-productive. Approximately 330 gigabases of sequencing data and about 92 million unique TCR sequences made up an early release that covered approximately 650 HLA-typed donors. The genetic ancestry cluster associated with self-reported Caucasian donors included around 76% of the roughly 400 genotyped donors. Donor age, sex, ethnicity and CMV serostatus were compiled alongside the repertoire data. The T cell repertoires of several hundred subjects were profiled by immunosequencing and related to cytomegalovirus serostatus. A later genetic analysis took genome-wide SNP genotypes for 398 of the 666 donors and used that subset as a discovery cohort. The study aimed to test whether cataloging public T cell receptors could reveal signatures of past pathogen exposure. HLA typing covered class I and class II loci at four-digit resolution. A later analysis re-examined previously published TCR beta repertoires from just over 650 donors and added high-resolution HLA genotyping to investigate patterns of TCR occurrence. The study combined high-throughput TCR immunosequencing, statistical association of individual TCRs with disease status, and machine learning to predict cytomegalovirus infection status.

The CDR3 measures 14 amino acids from cysteine to phenylalanine. Solely the CDR3 DNA is kept, with 42 bases framed from the first base. V is pared back by 6 bases and J by 5 bases, with 16 bases lying between the germline termini. The germline V gene yields MNHEY for CDR1 and SVGAGI for CDR2. Library creation used the immunoSEQ multiplex PCR assay. The multiplex PCR relied on a mix of 60 forward primers for TCR Vbeta segments and 13 reverse primers for TCR Jbeta segments. The CDR3 region of rearranged TCR beta genes was amplified from genomic DNA by a multiplex PCR assay. Amplified TCR beta libraries were sequenced as 87-base-pair reads on the Illumina HiSeq System. The authors' pipeline ran thus. Across the 700 or so repertoires, a later analysis counted tens of millions of unique TCR beta chains, roughly 11 million of which were shared by at least two donors. Raw reads were error-corrected and collapsed into unique sequences by a nearest-neighbor algorithm in which closely related sequences were merged to remove PCR and sequencing errors. CDR3 sequences were aligned to IMGT reference sequences to assign V, D and J gene segments. For a sequence to be retained, a match of at least six nucleotides was required to both a V gene segment and a J gene segment. A rearrangement counted as productive if the CDR3 had no stop codons and remained in frame with V and J, and every other rearrangement counted as non-productive. CDR3 was defined according to IMGT convention as the region running from the second conserved V-encoded cysteine to the conserved J-encoded phenylalanine. The earlier analysis of approximately 590 of the donors excluded any sequence lacking an unambiguous match to a single V gene segment. In an earlier analysis of several hundred of the donors, V segments were called functional above 56.7% productive rearrangements and were called segregating when the between-donor standard deviation exceeded 5%. A statistical classification framework was built to diagnose cytomegalovirus status from the catalog of TCR beta chain sequences. In a later analysis, V and J genes were assigned by comparing TCR nucleotide sequences against IMGT/GENE-DB human TR gene sequences. The TCRdist pipeline was used in a later analysis to assign CDR3 sequences and most-parsimonious VDJ recombination scenarios. In a later analysis, every TCR beta chain was defined by the combination of its CDR3 amino acid sequence and its V-gene family, and reads without a unique V-gene family were dropped. In a later analysis, 550 to 650 highly shared, low-generation-probability nucleotide sequences were removed to address suspected cross-contamination and a sequencing artifact. In a later analysis, a clonal expansion index for each public chain was calculated from normalized within-repertoire ranks of inferred template counts. In a later analysis, generation probabilities were computed with a VDJ recombination model fitted to out-of-frame rearrangements, and the resulting probabilities were checked against IGoR. A later analysis scored TCR-TCR, TCR-HLA and TCR-CMV co-occurrence with hypergeometric tests, applying a repertoire-size bias correction to TCR pairs. A later analysis estimated false discovery rates by permuting HLA or CMV assignments 20 times. In a later analysis, co-occurring TCRs were grouped using DBSCAN, with TCRdist sequence similarity added in when clustering inside HLA-allele-positive subsets. Repertoires with fewer than 30,000 or more than 120,000 public chains, plus five repertoires with anomalous nucleotide sharing, were excluded from co-occurrence clustering. This is the immuneACCESS table as TCRdb keeps it, with only in-frame sequences that have V and J called. A part of the clones is gone; compared with another copy, unresolved V genes explain less than half, and the rest is unexplained. D and trimming were read from the DNA, whereas the V and J calls and clone size are those reported in that table. The sample table includes over 75,000 clones. Clones ranked in the top ten supply more than 0.45% of the sample.

The cohort comprised 670 or so healthy bone marrow donors. Cohort members were all nominally healthy when sampled, although unrecorded immune exposures were likely present. The donor was CMV seronegative and was included in the group of 352 seronegative cohort members. Every donor gave a peripheral blood sample, and the peripheral blood mononuclear cells from that sample were used for TCR beta sequencing. The Qiagen DNeasy Blood Extraction Kit was used to extract genomic DNA from the blood cell samples. What the authors observed across the whole study: Several of the top co-occurrence clusters appeared to be linked to parvovirus B19, influenza, CMV and Epstein-Barr virus, according to a later analysis. Assigning TCR associations to individual alleles was difficult when HLA alleles, especially DR and DQ, strongly co-occurred. Broadly in line with IMGT annotations, most TCR beta V segments showed up in productive rearrangements about 90% or about 30% of the time in an earlier analysis of some 590 of the donors. A group of highly shared sequence variants was considered likely to be a technical artifact of the sequencing pipeline. V-gene and J-gene trimming of TCR beta chains was associated with a missense DCLRE1C variant in a later genetic analysis, and the association was replicated in an independent cohort. A further reported finding was that TCR beta sequences accurately predicted the HLA-A and HLA-B alleles for most subjects in the first cohort. Because counts were too low, some 17 rarely observed V segments, including chromosome 9 orphons, were excluded from the earlier analysis of about 500 of the donors. Sequencing depth was assumed to be roughly uniform across donors in the presence/absence analyses, though that assumption may not hold. The classifier was reported to diagnose cytomegalovirus status with high specificity and sensitivity in both the original cohort and the validation cohort. Compared with the 666-donor mean, donors in an Asian-associated ancestry cluster had fewer N-insertions in productive TCRs, according to a later genetic analysis. A later analysis found that HLA-associated TCR beta chains were more clonally expanded and had lower generation probabilities than equally common non-associated chains. This cohort had only TCR beta chains sequenced, and the lack of alpha or paired-chain data limited which features could be detected. Most TCR sequences were seen in very few donors, while some public TCRs were found in many individuals. Linkage disequilibrium might explain the correlated functional status among segregating V segments, but an unknown experimental factor could not be ruled out. A later analysis found that TCR association rates varied across HLA loci, with DRB1 alleles showing the most associated TCRs and HLA-C alleles the fewest. The study gave a list of about 160 TCR beta chains associated with cytomegalovirus. Immune exposure information for the cohort was limited to CMV serostatus. The authors suggested that the approach could potentially be generalized to other disease states and immunological phenotypes. A few of the identified cytomegalovirus-associated TCR beta chains were confirmed in vitro to be specific for cytomegalovirus antigens. Because some donors lacked HLA typing at each locus, the association tests relied only on the typed subset. At a false discovery rate of 0.05, a later analysis linked 15,000 to 20,000 TCR beta sequences to specific HLA alleles. Some IMGT-functional V segments, including TRBV6-2 and TRBV6-3, could not be distinguished by the 87-base-pair reads and were therefore excluded. Most CMV-associated TCR beta chains appeared to be HLA-restricted in a later analysis, and the HLA associations seemed to be driven largely by CMV exposure.

The chain was built from TRBV6-5 and TRBJ2-5; possibly the D gene is TRBD2, per 7 matching bases. The clonotype comes from a man aged 50 to 60 in good health and CMV-seronegative. Sequencing used PBMCs. The CDR3 loop reads CASSLVGGRETQYF. In nucleotide form, the sequence is TGTGCCAGCAGCCTGGTCGGGGGGCGGGAGACCCAGTACTTC.